The 19 T cell receptor beta chains presented below share a single source sample, sequenced in a study of blood T cell repertoires in COVID-19. Clones were read by immunoSEQ multiplex PCR, and TCRdb kept only the in-frame ones, dropping some. The sample holds 200,000 or so clones; around 86% are singletons and the top ten take around 5.1%. The sequenced sample was peripheral blood. The origin of the receptors is a human donor in a cohort sampled during active COVID-19.

The chain links TRBV5-1 to TRBJ2-3, with TRBD2 identical over 7 bases. V gave up 2 bases and J gave up 2 bases; unmatched junction bases: 8. Germline V gene lookup returns CDR1 SGHRS and CDR2 YFSETQ. The CDR3 totals 16 residues. CDR3 in DNA: TGCGCCAGCAGCTTCACTCCGGGACTACTCACAGATACGCAGTATTTT. The encoded protein is CASSFTPGLLTDTQYF.

A few counts support this clone. The V gene is TRBV4-1, the J gene TRBJ2-7, with 12 bases fitting TRBD2. The germline gives CDR1 MGHRA, CDR2 YSYEKL. This CDR3 region has 16 residues. The junction had 8 bases not matched to a gene; V was cut back by 5 bases and J by 3 bases. Written as DNA, the CDR3 is TGCGCCAGCAGCAAACTGACTAGCGGGAGTCTCTACGAGCAGTACTTC. As protein: CASSKLTSGSLYEQYF.

This clone has just one count. This rearrangement joins TRBV18 to TRBJ1-4; tentative D call: TRBD1 (6 bases). The CDR3 extends over 18 amino acids. V was cut by 0 bases and J by 3 bases, with 17 bases left in between. CDR1 is KGHSH and CDR2 is LQKENI in the germline V gene. The CDR3 reads CASSPPVRGKGPNEKLFF. CDR3 DNA: TGTGCCAGCTCACCACCGGTCAGGGGTAAAGGGCCTAATGAAAAACTGTTTTTT.

The CDR3 sequence: CSVPDRGGETQYF. Written as DNA, the CDR3 is TGCAGCGTACCCGACAGGGGCGGGGAGACCCAGTACTTC. The chain links TRBV29-1 to TRBJ2-5, with TRBD1 matching over 8 bases. The germline V gene encodes CDR1 SQVTM and CDR2 ANQGSEA. Unmatched junction bases numbered 8, after V lost 6 bases and J lost 5 bases. CDR3 size: 13 residues.

This clone has only one observation. The chain has TRBV5-4 and TRBJ2-1, with 8 positions matching TRBD2. The trim removed 2 bases at V and 9 bases at J, leaving 4 bases unmatched. CDR1 is SGHNT and CDR2 is YYREEE in the germline V gene (reference sequence). The CDR3 is 13 residues long. This CDR3 is CASSFLAGREQFF. CDR3 nucleotides: TGTGCCAGCAGCTTTTTAGCGGGGCGTGAGCAGTTCTTC.

The chain couples TRBV28 to TRBJ1-2; D is ambiguous. Germline CDR1 and CDR2: MDHEN and SYDVKM. The CDR3 spans 11 residues. V was pared by 5 bases and J by 8 bases, with 9 bases between. CDR3 sequence: CASSPEEGYTF. The CDR3 DNA sequence: TGTGCCAGCAGTCCGGAGGAGGGCTACACCTTC.

This rearrangement joins TRBV28 to TRBJ2-5; D remains unclear. CDR3 size: 14 residues. V was trimmed by 2 bases and J by 4 bases, leaving 11 bases between them. The germline V gene has CDR1 MDHEN and CDR2 SYDVKM. The CDR3 sequence: CASSLPSPPETQYF. The CDR3 coding sequence is TGTGCCAGCAGTTTACCTAGTCCGCCAGAGACCCAGTACTTC.

This chain connects TRBV5-1 to TRBJ2-7; 10 bases map to TRBD1. J was trimmed by 4 bases and V by 3 bases; bases with no gene match: 10. CDR1 and CDR2 from the germline V gene are SGHRS and YFSETQ. The CDR3 has 16 amino acids. This chain's CDR3 is CASSSTGTGVVYEQYF. Written as DNA, the CDR3 is TGCGCCAGCAGCTCAACCGGGACAGGGGTAGTGTACGAGCAGTACTTC.

This rearrangement joins TRBV13 to TRBJ2-1, with D unresolved. Trimming cost V 0 bases and J 1 base, with 10 bases left between them. Germline V lookup: CDR1 PRHDT, CDR2 FYEKMQ (reference sequence). This CDR3 is built from 16 residues. The CDR3 DNA is TGTGCCAGCAGCTTAGGGAGAGGAACGTCCTACAATGAGCAGTTCTTC. It translates to CASSLGRGTSYNEQFF.

Comment on this clone: Other nucleotide sequences in the sample specify the same CDR3. V is TRBV18 and J is TRBJ2-5; D might be TRBD1 (5 bases). V was pared by 6 bases and J by 3 bases, with 11 bases between. Germline V CDR1 and CDR2: KGHSH, LQKENI. There are 13 residues in the CDR3. The CDR3 DNA reads as TGTGCCAGCTCCCTTGGACAAAAAGAGACCCAGTACTTC. This gives the protein CASSLGQKETQYF.

This rearrangement joins TRBV5-6 to TRBJ2-5, with TRBD2 identical over 7 bases. The CDR3 extends over 14 amino acids. J lost 5 bases, V lost 7 bases, and 11 bases had no gene match. Germline V CDR1 and CDR2: SGHDT, YYEEEE. CDR3 residues: CASCPTGGAETQYF. In DNA, the CDR3 is TGTGCCAGCTGTCCCACGGGAGGTGCGGAGACCCAGTACTTC.

The rearrangement uses TRBV7-9 and TRBJ2-7; TRBD2 is a possible D gene (5 bases). Germline values: CDR1 SEHNR, CDR2 FQNEAQ (reference sequence). The CDR3 loop spans 13 amino acids. V was clipped by 1 base and J by 1 base, with 5 bases between them. Here the CDR3 DNA reads TGTGCCAGCAGCTTAGTAGCGTCCTACGAGCAGTACTTC. This sequence encodes CASSLVASYEQYF.

The chain joins TRBV4-1 to TRBJ2-1; possible D gene TRBD2, 5 bases. The CDR3 runs 13 residues. Germline CDR1 MGHRA, CDR2 YSYEKL. Trimming shortened V by 3 bases and J by 7 bases, and 10 bases separated the two germline ends. CDR3 sequence reads: CASSHSAVNEQFF. Here the CDR3 DNA reads TGCGCCAGCAGCCATTCAGCGGTGAATGAGCAGTTCTTC.

J is TRBJ2-7 and V is TRBV9; a weak D match, TRBD2 (5 bases). The V gene's germline CDR1 is SGDLS and CDR2 YYNGEE. The CDR3 sequence is 14 residues long. The V end was cut by 1 base, the J end by 3 bases, with 11 bases between. The CDR3 loop reads CASSVSGAGYEQYF. CDR3 nucleotide sequence: TGTGCCAGCAGCGTAAGCGGTGCCGGCTACGAGCAGTACTTC.

The rearrangement joins TRBV5-4 to TRBJ2-3, with 7 bases that match TRBD2. Germline V lookup: CDR1 SGHNT, CDR2 YYREEE (reference sequence). This CDR3 is built from 14 residues. The J segment lost 0 bases and the V segment lost 10 bases, leaving 8 bases of the junction unmatched. The CDR3 DNA reads TGTGCCGTCCCGTTGCGGGAGAGCACAGATACGCAGTATTTT. Translated: CAVPLRESTDTQYF. Full variable domain (rest looked up from reference TRBV5-4 and TRBJ2-3): ETGVTQSPTHLIKTRGQQVTLRCSSQSGHNTVSWYQQALGQGPQFIFQYYREEENGRGNFPPRFSGLQFPNYSSELNVNALELDDSALYLCAVPLRESTDTQYFGPGTRLTVL.

The chain uses TRBV9 and TRBJ2-1; 11 bases align to TRBD2. The J segment lost 4 bases and the V segment lost 4 bases, leaving 4 bases of the junction unmatched. The CDR3 has 15 amino acids. Germline assignment: CDR1 SGDLS and CDR2 YYNGEE. The CDR3 sequence is CASSTGLAVYNEQFF. The CDR3 DNA follows: TGTGCCAGCAGCACGGGACTAGCGGTATACAATGAGCAGTTCTTC.

This chain uses TRBV30 with TRBJ1-4; D is possibly TRBD1 (6 bases). The CDR3 sequence is 15 residues long. V shed 3 bases and J shed 0 bases, with 11 bases lying between them. The germline gives CDR1 GTSNPN, CDR2 SVGIG (reference sequence). CDR3 loop: CAWRGGQTTNEKLFF. The CDR3 bases are TGTGCCTGGAGGGGGGGGCAGACAACTAATGAAAAACTGTTTTTT. The whole variable domain, remainder taken from reference TRBV30 and TRBJ1-4, is SQTIHQWPATLVQPVGSPLSLECTVEGTSNPNLYWYRQAAGRGLQLLFYSVGIGQISSEVPQNLSASRPQDRQFILSSKKLLLSDSGFYLCAWRGGQTTNEKLFFGSGTQLSVL.

This clone was seen a few times. The V gene is TRBV25-1, the J gene TRBJ2-7; a weak D match, TRBD2 (5 bases). Germline V gene data show CDR1 as MGHDK and CDR2 as SYGVNS. CDR3 length: 12 amino acids. The V end lost 4 bases, the J end lost 4 bases, and 8 bases lay between the germline ends. The CDR3 bases are TGTGCCAGCAGTGGGAGGTTTTACGAGCAGTACTTC. As protein: CASSGRFYEQYF.

This clone was recorded once. The chain couples TRBV7-2 to TRBJ2-7, with 7 bases lining up with TRBD1. The V segment lost 5 bases and the J segment 4 bases; nucleotides outside the gene matches: 8. The germline CDR1 and CDR2 sequences are SGHTA and FQGNSA. This CDR3 spans 14 amino acids. CDR3 sequence: CASSPDRVKYEQYF. The CDR3 nucleotides read TGTGCCAGCAGCCCCGACAGGGTAAAATACGAGCAGTACTTC. The full variable domain, with the rest looked up from reference TRBV7-2 and TRBJ2-7, is GAGVSQSPSNKVTEKGKDVELRCDPISGHTALYWYRQSLGQGLEFLIYFQGNSAPDKSGLPSDRFSAERTGGSVSTLTIQRTQQEDSAVYLCASSPDRVKYEQYFGPGTRLTVT.